This TCR beta chain was recorded in a study of radiotherapy plus CTLA-4 blockade in lung cancer. Study context: Objective responses emerged in about 20% of patients, and roughly 32% attained disease control.

As to this clone: Antigen: not known.

Participants had chemo-refractory metastatic non-small-cell lung cancer and were treated with focal radiation plus ipilimumab CTLA-4 blockade. The length of the CDR3 is 14 residues. Germline-derived CDR1 and CDR2 are MRHNA and SNTAGT. V shed 5 bases and J 5 bases; nucleotides not matched to a gene: 7. Findings of the study overall: Blood saw expansion of tumor-derived TCR clones after radiotherapy plus ipilimumab. Early blood T cell clone changes and increased post-radiation serum interferon-beta were reportedly the strongest response predictors.

Method: immunoSEQ multiplex PCR; TCRdb's copy keeps in-frame clones and lacks some. Of about 41,000 clones in the sample, around 76% were seen once. The chain recombines TRBV6-4 with TRBJ1-1, with 8 positions matching TRBD1. Here the sequenced sample was peripheral blood, taken from a patient treated with radiotherapy plus ipilimumab. The source of this sequence is a human donor with non-small cell lung cancer who had stable disease on radiotherapy plus ipilimumab. The CDR3 protein is CASSQDRGWTEAFF. Here the CDR3 DNA reads TGTGCCAGCAGTCAAGACAGGGGTTGGACTGAAGCTTTCTTT.